The text below deals with one T cell receptor (beta chain). This entry comes from a study of CD8 T cells in Susac syndrome. RNA amounts of roughly 0.45 to 1 ug underwent reverse transcription with random hexamers. TCRdb analysed the immunoSEQ multiplex PCR reads with MiXCR anew, one entry per CDR3 protein. The sample lists about 60,000 distinct CDR3 sequences; 90% to 95% were seen once. The V gene lost 0 bases and the J gene lost 2 bases, with 10 bases spanning the gap. Germline V gene sequence: CDR1 MNHEY, CDR2 SVGAGI. The CDR3 contains 16 residues. The V gene is TRBV6-5, the J gene TRBJ2-2, with D maybe TRBD2 (6 bases). The clonotype comes from a human donor in good health. Sequencing input: CD8+ T cells from PBMCs. Here the CDR3 reads CASSYSMDYNTGELFF. CDR3 DNA: TGTGCCAGCAGTTACTCGATGGACTATAACACCGGGGAGCTGTTTTTT.